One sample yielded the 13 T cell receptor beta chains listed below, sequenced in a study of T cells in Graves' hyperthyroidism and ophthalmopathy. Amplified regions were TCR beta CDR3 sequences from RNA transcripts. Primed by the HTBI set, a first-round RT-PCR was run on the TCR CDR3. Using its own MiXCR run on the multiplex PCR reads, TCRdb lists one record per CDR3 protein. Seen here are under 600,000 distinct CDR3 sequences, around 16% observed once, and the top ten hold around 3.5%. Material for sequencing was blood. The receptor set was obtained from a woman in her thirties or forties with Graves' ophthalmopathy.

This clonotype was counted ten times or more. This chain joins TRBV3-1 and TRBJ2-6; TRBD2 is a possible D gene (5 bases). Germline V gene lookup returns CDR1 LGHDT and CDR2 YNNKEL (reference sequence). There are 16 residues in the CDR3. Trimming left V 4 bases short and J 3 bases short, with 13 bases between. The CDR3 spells CASSPRAAYGANVLTF. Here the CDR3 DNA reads TGTGCCAGCAGCCCTCGAGCGGCCTATGGGGCCAACGTCCTGACTTTC.

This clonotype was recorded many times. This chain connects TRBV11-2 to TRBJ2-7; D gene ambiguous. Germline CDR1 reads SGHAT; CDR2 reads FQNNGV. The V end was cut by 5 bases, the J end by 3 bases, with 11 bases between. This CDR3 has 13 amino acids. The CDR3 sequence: CASSLSTNYEQYF. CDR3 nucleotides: TGTGCCAGCAGCCTCTCAACTAACTACGAGCAGTACTTC.

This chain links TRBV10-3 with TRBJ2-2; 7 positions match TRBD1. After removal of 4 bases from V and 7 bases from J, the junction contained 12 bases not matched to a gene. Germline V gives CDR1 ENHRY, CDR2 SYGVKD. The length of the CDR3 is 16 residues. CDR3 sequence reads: CAISVDRGGWGGELFF. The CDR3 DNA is TGTGCCATCAGTGTCGACCGAGGGGGCTGGGGCGGGGAGCTGTTTTTT.

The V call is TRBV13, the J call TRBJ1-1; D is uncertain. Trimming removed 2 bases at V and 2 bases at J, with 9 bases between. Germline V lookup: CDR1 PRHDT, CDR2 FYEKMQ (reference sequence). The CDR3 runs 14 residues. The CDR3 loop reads CASSLSVTNTEAFF. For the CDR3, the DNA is TGTGCCAGCAGCTTATCAGTGACAAACACTGAAGCTTTCTTT.

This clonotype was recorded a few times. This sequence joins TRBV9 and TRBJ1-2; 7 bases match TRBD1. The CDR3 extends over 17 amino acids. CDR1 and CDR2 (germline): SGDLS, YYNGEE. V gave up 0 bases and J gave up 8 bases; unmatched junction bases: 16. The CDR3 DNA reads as TGTGCCAGCAGCGTAGGTGGGGGGGGACAGATTCGCCAGGGCTACACCTTC. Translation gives CASSVGGGGQIRQGYTF.

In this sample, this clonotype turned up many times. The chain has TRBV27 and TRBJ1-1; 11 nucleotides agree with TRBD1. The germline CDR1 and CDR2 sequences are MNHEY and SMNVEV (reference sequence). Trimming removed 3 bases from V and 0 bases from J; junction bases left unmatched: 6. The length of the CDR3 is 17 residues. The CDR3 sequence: CASSFRTGGAVNTEAFF. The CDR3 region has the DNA TGTGCCAGCAGTTTTCGGACAGGGGGCGCGGTGAACACTGAAGCTTTCTTT.

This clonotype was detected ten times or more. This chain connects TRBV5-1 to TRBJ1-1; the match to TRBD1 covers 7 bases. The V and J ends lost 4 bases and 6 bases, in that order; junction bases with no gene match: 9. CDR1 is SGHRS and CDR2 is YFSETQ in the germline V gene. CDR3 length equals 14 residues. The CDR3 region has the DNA TGCGCCAGCAGCCACGGGACAGCCCCATCTGAAGCTTTCTTT. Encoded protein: CASSHGTAPSEAFF.

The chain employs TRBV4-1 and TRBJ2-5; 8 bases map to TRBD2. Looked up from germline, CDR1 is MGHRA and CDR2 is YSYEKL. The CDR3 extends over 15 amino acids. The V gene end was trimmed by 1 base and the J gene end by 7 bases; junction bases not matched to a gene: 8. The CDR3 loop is CASSQVIAGSGTQYF. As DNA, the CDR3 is TGCGCCAGCAGCCAAGTGATAGCGGGATCGGGGACCCAGTACTTC.

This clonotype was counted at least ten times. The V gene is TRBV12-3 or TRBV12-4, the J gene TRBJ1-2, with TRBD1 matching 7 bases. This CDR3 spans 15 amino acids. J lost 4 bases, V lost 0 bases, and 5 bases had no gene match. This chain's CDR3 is CASSLARGTVYGYTF. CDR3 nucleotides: TGTGCCAGCAGTTTAGCGCGGGGGACAGTCTATGGCTACACCTTC.

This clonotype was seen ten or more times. The CDR3 nucleotides read TGTGCCAGCATCCCGTTGGGACAGGAGTCTTCACCCCTCCACTTT. Its translation: CASIPLGQESSPLHF. The chain is built from TRBV7-9 and TRBJ1-6, with 8 bases matching TRBD1. Germline lookup yields CDR1 SEHNR and CDR2 FQNEAQ (reference sequence). The CDR3 totals 15 residues. V dropped 7 bases and J dropped 9; count of bases not matched to a gene: 11.

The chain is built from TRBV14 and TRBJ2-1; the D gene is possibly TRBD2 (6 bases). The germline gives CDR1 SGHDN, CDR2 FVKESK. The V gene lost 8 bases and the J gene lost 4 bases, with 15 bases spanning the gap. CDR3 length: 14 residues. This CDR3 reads CASGRGAVYNEQFF. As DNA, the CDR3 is TGTGCCAGCGGCCGCGGGGCTGTTTACAATGAGCAGTTCTTC.

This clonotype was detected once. The CDR3 loop is CASSPVGTRTTGELFF. The CDR3 DNA is TGCGCCAGCAGCCCAGTAGGGACACGAACCACCGGGGAGCTGTTTTTT. This chain uses TRBV5-1 with TRBJ2-2; tentatively, D is TRBD1 (6 bases). The germline gives CDR1 SGHRS, CDR2 YFSETQ. The CDR3 extends over 16 amino acids. Trimming took 4 bases from V and 4 from J, leaving 17 bases between them.

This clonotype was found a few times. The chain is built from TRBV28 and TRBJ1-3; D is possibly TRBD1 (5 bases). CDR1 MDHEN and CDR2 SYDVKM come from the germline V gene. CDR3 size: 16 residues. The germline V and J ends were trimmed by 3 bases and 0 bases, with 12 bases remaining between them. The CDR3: CASSFIRDYSGNTIYF. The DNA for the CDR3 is TGTGCCAGCAGTTTCATCAGGGACTACTCTGGAAACACCATATATTTT.